This T cell receptor (beta chain) derives from a study of blood T cells in healthy people across ages (dated by TCRdb to 2015 to 2017). As for the study more broadly: In model experiments, template switching captured about one uniquely barcoded TCR beta cDNA molecule for every two T cells. The study analyzed two additional independent replicas of 1 million unique cDNA reads from the same blood draw for two donors, one aged 18 to 29 and one aged 80 or older. Using deep sequencing normalized with unique cDNA molecular identifiers, the study measured how TCR beta repertoire diversity changes with age. Donors were grouped into four age groups: young (average roughly 16 years), middle-aged (about 38), aged (approximately 58) and long-lived (just over 80). Paper-wide results and their limitations: Estimates of total diversity from one million sequenced T cells were regarded as lower bounds and underestimates. Observed TCR beta diversity per million T cells fell roughly linearly with age, and a significant reduction was already apparent by age about 36. Compared with the aged group, the long-lived group had more naive CD4+ T cells, fewer expanded clones and increased TCR diversity, suggesting age selection. Because profiling used bulk unsorted PBMCs, naive and antigen-experienced compartments could not be compared conclusively. Donor CMV infection status was unknown, potentially confounding age-related changes in expanded clonotypes. The percentage of naive T cells measured by flow cytometry correlated strongly with observed TCR beta diversity.

This clonotype has just a few counts. What this receptor recognizes is not known. No clone much larger than this one lies a single base away; base qualities are absent. Systemically healthy Caucasian individuals from Russia, roughly 40 in total and aged roughly 6 to 100 years, were included as donors. Ten milliliters of peripheral blood were drawn from each donor into EDTA-treated Vacutainer tubes. Ficoll-Paque density-gradient centrifugation was used to isolate PBMCs, with at least 6.5 million per sample. Total RNA was extracted from PBMCs with Trizol reagent, with at least 6 micrograms obtained per sample. For every donor, an aliquot of PBMCs went through flow cytometry to measure the percentages of naive CD45RAhigh/CD27high T cells. Receptor libraries were prepared by 5' RACE. Sequencing was performed on an Illumina HiSeq 2500. A second PCR of roughly 6 to 12 cycles was run with a J-beta primer mix and a sample-barcoded 5' primer. A unique molecular identifier was introduced onto each TCR beta cDNA molecule by a template-switch 5' adaptor carrying 12 random nucleotides. Each sample yielded at least 2.5 million CDR3-containing paired-end reads. All of the RNA was converted into first-strand cDNA using the Mint cDNA synthesis kit, with a TRBC-specific oligonucleotide serving as the primer. Following uracil-DNA glycosylase treatment, all cDNA underwent a first 18-cycle PCR with the universal primers M1SS and BC2_uni_R. The study's processing was this. For normalization, 1 million high-quality reads were randomly selected from each sample, with every read carrying a distinct molecular identifier. Reads sharing molecular identifiers were discarded rather than binned into consensus sequences. MiTCR, set to a Q25 quality threshold and the strictest error-elimination algorithm, was used for CDR3 identification, clonotype clustering and error correction. Lower-bound total TCR beta diversity was estimated with a nonparametric unseen species model using Euler transformation. TCRdb reran the public reads through fastp at Q25 and MiXCR, keeping productive beta chains. Every CDR3 protein is listed once, alongside the most common genes and DNA of its rows. The V and J calls follow TCRdb's processing rather than the paper's. Within this sample are 750,000 to 850,000 distinct CDR3 sequences, with 20% to 25% of them counted one time only. The ten largest account for more than 3% of the sample.

V and J are trimmed by 4 bases and 0 bases, and the gene matches miss 1 base of the junction. Spanning cysteine to phenylalanine, the CDR3 consists of 15 amino acids. Only the CDR3 part of the read is kept: 45 bases, read in frame from the first base. CDR1 and CDR2 are read off the germline V gene as SQVTM and ANQGSEA. This sample was also put to use in a study of T cells of mothers and their children. In that second paper, the authors write: Nine systemically healthy Caucasian individuals served as donors, namely three mothers together with their six children. cDNA synthesis used all of the extracted RNA, with roughly 1.5 ug of RNA in each 15 ul reaction. In the second PCR, the M1S primer introduced both the sample barcodes and 2-4 random nucleotides. Over 9 million TCR beta CDR3 reads came from each mother, compared with 2.5 million to 3.5 million reads from each child. In both related and unrelated pairs, thymic selection shapes the output of TCR recombination in a similar way, with inherited differences having only a minor effect. Related mother-child pairs always showed normalized repertoire overlap that was slightly higher than in unrelated mother-child pairs, though the difference was never significant. No persistent microchimeric T cell clones were found, with a detection sensitivity of approximately 94 clones per million clonotypes. The study used deep NGS to compare TCR beta repertoires of mothers and children, seeking features distinguishing related mother-child pairs from unrelated individuals. Mothers averaged about 37 +/- 4 years of age and children averaged around 10 +/- 4 years. After adapter ligation was performed with NEBNext reagents, the libraries were sequenced on an Illumina HiSeq 2000 with 100+100 nt paired-end reads. To prevent cross-contamination, the mother and child libraries were prepared a month apart and were sequenced in separate runs. For each donor, somewhere between about 450,000 and 2,000,000 distinct TCR beta clonotypes were identified. Naive TCR beta clonotypes were estimated from low-frequency clonotypes matched to each donor's FACS-determined naive share, without sorting.

This chain joins TRBV29-1 to TRBJ2-1; TRBD2 aligns with 12 central bases. Sequenced material: blood. This receptor was obtained from a boy aged 5-17 years in good health. The nucleotides are TGCAGCGTTGCTAGCGGGGGGGCCTCCTACAATGAGCAGTTCTTC. It is translated as CSVASGGASYNEQFF.